This T cell receptor beta chain appears in the sequencing data of a study of CD8+ T cells in alopecia areata. Study-wide findings and caveats: Scalp clonality, together with expanded CD8+ clones among the top 100, fell significantly with tofacitinib.

The treatment denotes: oral pan-JAK inhibitor, 5-10 mg twice daily. Sequencing used cDNA as its template, made by extracting RNA and reverse transcribing it. Profiling relied on immunoSEQ multiplex PCR, and the TCRdb table lists in-frame clones only, not all of them. Of around 97,000 clones listed, around 84% were seen once; the top ten hold 11%. On this clone itself: Its antigen is unidentified.

The clonotype was recovered from a human donor with alopecia areata. Sequenced here: CD8+ T cells sorted from blood, sampled at approximately week 30, from a patient treated with tofacitinib.

CDR3 nucleotides: TGTGCCAGCTTCGGGACTAGCGGGACCTACGAGCAGTACTTC. Its translation: CASFGTSGTYEQYF. This chain connects TRBV2 to TRBJ2-7; 13 positions agree with TRBD2. CDR3 length: 14 amino acids. The V segment lost 8 bases and the J segment 2 bases; nucleotides outside the gene matches: 3. Germline V gene data show CDR1 as SNHLY and CDR2 as FYNNEI.